The 28 T cell receptor beta chains reported below all come from one sample, sequenced in a study of PD-1 blockade in classical Hodgkin lymphoma. The protocol was immunoSEQ multiplex PCR, while the TCRdb copy is restricted to in-frame clones and leaves out a portion. The sample shows roughly 40,000 clones, around two thirds of them seen only once. Each patient relapsed following autologous stem cell transplantation, and prior brentuximab vedotin exposure differed. Specimen: peripheral blood mononuclear cells (PBMCs), collected at baseline. These receptors all stem from a human donor with classical Hodgkin lymphoma.

The rearrangement links TRBV7-8 to TRBJ2-3; 10 bases agree with TRBD2. The length of the CDR3 is 18 residues. The V gene end was trimmed by 2 bases and the J gene end by 0 bases; junction bases not matched to a gene: 8. In germline, CDR1 is SGHVS, CDR2 FQNEAQ. Here the CDR3 reads CASSLYPQRGGSTDTQYF. The CDR3 bases are TGTGCCAGCAGCTTATATCCCCAGCGGGGGGGCAGCACAGATACGCAGTATTTT. Full variable domain (rest looked up from reference TRBV7-8 and TRBJ2-3): GAGVSQSPRYKVAKRGQDVALRCDPISGHVSLFWYQQALGQGPEFLTYFQNEAQLDKSGLPSDRFFAERPEGSVSTLKIQRTQQEDSAVYLCASSLYPQRGGSTDTQYFGPGTRLTVL.

This chain joins TRBV19 and TRBJ2-1, with 9 bases that match TRBD1. The CDR3 has 19 amino acids. The germline V gene encodes CDR1 LNHDA and CDR2 SQIVND (reference sequence). Trimming cost V 5 bases and J 5 bases; bases outside gene matches: 19. As DNA, the CDR3 is TGTGCCAGTAGTCCTATCTTACGACCGGGACAGGGAATTGACAATGAGCAGTTCTTC. As protein: CASSPILRPGQGIDNEQFF.

This clone was counted only a few times. The rearrangement joins TRBV11-3 to TRBJ2-1; D could derive from TRBD1 or TRBD2 (5 bases each). The V end was cut by 5 bases, the J end by 3 bases, with 23 bases between. The CDR3 is 18 amino acids. Germline loops: CDR1 SGHNT, CDR2 YENEEA. The CDR3 coding sequence is TGTGCCAGCAGCCCAGGTAGGGTGTTGAGGGGAAACTACAATGAGCAGTTCTTC. The encoded protein is CASSPGRVLRGNYNEQFF.

This sequence joins TRBV5-4 and TRBJ2-3; D not certain. The CDR3 has 13 amino acids. Germline V gene lookup returns CDR1 SGHNT and CDR2 YYREEE (reference sequence). V lost 1 base and J 4 bases, leaving 7 bases between the germline ends. Written as DNA, the CDR3 is TGTGCCAGCAGCTTGTGGGTCTCAGATACGCAGTATTTT. Its translation: CASSLWVSDTQYF.

The J gene is TRBJ1-4, the V gene TRBV7-3; D call uncertain. V was pared by 0 bases and J by 8 bases, with 7 bases between. The CDR3 has 13 residues. Germline V CDR1 and CDR2: SGHTA, FQGTGA. The CDR3 loop reads CASSLTAGEKLFF. The CDR3 nucleotides read TGTGCCAGCAGCTTAACCGCCGGGGAAAAACTGTTTTTT.

The rearrangement joins TRBV2 to TRBJ1-4, with a possible D match to TRBD1 (5 bases). Germline CDR1 SNHLY, CDR2 FYNNEI. V was pared by 8 bases and J by 8 bases, with 15 bases between. The CDR3 is 13 amino acids. The CDR3 DNA reads as TGTGCCAGCTGCCAGGGTACGGGGGAAAAACTGTTTTTT. Amino acid sequence: CASCQGTGEKLFF.

This chain connects TRBV7-9 to TRBJ2-7; the match to TRBD1 covers 9 bases. The CDR3 contains 16 residues. CDR1 SEHNR and CDR2 FQNEAQ come from the germline V gene (reference sequence). V was pared by 4 bases and J by 5 bases, with 12 bases of the junction left unmatched. CDR3 in amino acids: CASSYPPGQGQHEQYF. Here the CDR3 DNA reads TGTGCCAGCAGCTACCCCCCGGGACAGGGACAGCACGAGCAGTACTTC.

The chain is built from TRBV6-5 and TRBJ1-1; 9 bases map to TRBD1. Germline V gene sequence: CDR1 MNHEY, CDR2 SVGAGI. V lost 2 bases and J lost 1; bases outside the gene matches: 2. The CDR3 has 15 residues. CDR3 nucleotides: TGTGCCAGCAGTTACGGGACAGGGACGAACACTGAAGCTTTCTTT. It encodes CASSYGTGTNTEAFF.

This chain connects TRBV30 to TRBJ2-6; D call uncertain. The CDR3 has 14 amino acids. V was trimmed by 3 bases and J by 0 bases, leaving 6 bases between them. Germline V gene sequence: CDR1 GTSNPN, CDR2 SVGIG (reference sequence). As DNA, the CDR3 is TGTGCCTGGAGAACCTACTCTGGGGCCAACGTCCTGACTTTC. Protein product: CAWRTYSGANVLTF.

This clone has a single count. The CDR3 reads CASSQGKFGANVLTF. In DNA, the CDR3 is TGTGCCAGCAGCCAGGGGAAGTTTGGGGCCAACGTCCTGACTTTC. The chain joins TRBV21-1 to TRBJ2-6; the D segment call TRBD1 is taken from the table without a DNA check. TRBV21-1 is noted as a pseudogene. The CDR3 loop spans 15 amino acids.

This clone has just one count. The chain couples TRBV9 to TRBJ1-2; no definite D call. The CDR3 runs 16 residues. The V end was cut by 3 bases, the J end by 4 bases, with 19 bases between. Germline values: CDR1 SGDLS, CDR2 YYNGEE. This CDR3 is CASSEHFDKLGYGYTF. CDR3 nucleotides: TGTGCCAGCAGCGAGCATTTCGACAAGTTGGGCTATGGCTACACCTTC.

The V call is TRBV4-2, the J call TRBJ1-3; D gene unclear. CDR3 length: 16 residues. Deletions cut 0 bases from V and 2 bases from J, with 11 bases between. Germline V gene sequence: CDR1 LGHNA, CDR2 YNFKEQ. The CDR3 sequence: CASSQDSPRAGNTIYF. DNA for the CDR3: TGTGCCAGCAGCCAAGATTCTCCAAGGGCTGGAAACACCATATATTTT.

V gene TRBV7-2 combines with J gene TRBJ2-3, with D uncertain. There are 14 residues in the CDR3. The germline V and J ends were trimmed by 3 bases and 2 bases, with 9 bases remaining between them. Germline loops: CDR1 SGHTA, CDR2 FQGNSA. CDR3: CASSFTDLTDTQYF. The CDR3 DNA is TGTGCCAGCAGCTTTACCGACCTCACAGATACGCAGTATTTT. Variable domain in full (rest from reference TRBV7-2 and TRBJ2-3): GAGVSQSPSNKVTEKGKDVELRCDPISGHTALYWYRQSLGQGLEFLIYFQGNSAPDKSGLPSDRFSAERTGGSVSTLTIQRTQQEDSAVYLCASSFTDLTDTQYFGPGTRLTVL.

There are a few counts of this clone. The chain uses TRBV19 and TRBJ1-1; D gene unclear. The CDR3 consists of 16 residues. Germline assignment: CDR1 LNHDA and CDR2 SQIVND (reference sequence). V lost 0 bases and J lost 0, with 11 bases in between. The CDR3 bases are TGTGCCAGTAGTATAGAGTCCAGGCTTATGAACACTGAAGCTTTCTTT. Its protein product is CASSIESRLMNTEAFF.

This rearrangement joins TRBV19 to TRBJ2-2; a weak D match, TRBD2 (6 bases). CDR3 length: 15 amino acids. The germline V gene encodes CDR1 LNHDA and CDR2 SQIVND (reference sequence). Trimming shortened V by 3 bases and J by 4 bases, and 12 bases separated the two germline ends. The DNA for the CDR3 is TGTGCCAGTAGTATTACCGGGAGTGGCACCGGGGAGCTGTTTTTT. The encoded protein is CASSITGSGTGELFF.

The genes are TRBV19 and TRBJ2-2; 7 bases are shared with TRBD1. V gave up 6 bases and J gave up 4 bases; unmatched junction bases: 8. Looked up from germline, CDR1 is LNHDA and CDR2 is SQIVND (reference sequence). The CDR3 has 15 residues. The DNA for the CDR3 is TGTGCCAGTAGGGACACACAGGGGTCCACCGGGGAGCTGTTTTTT. This encodes CASRDTQGSTGELFF.

This chain links TRBV5-6 with TRBJ2-4; TRBD2 might be the D (6 bases). The CDR3 has 13 amino acids. CDR1 is SGHDT, CDR2 YYEEEE, per germline. V was clipped by 4 bases and J by 6 bases, with 11 bases between them. CDR3 nucleotides: TGTGCCAGCAGCCTCGGGACTCTAAACATTCAGTACTTC. Protein sequence: CASSLGTLNIQYF.

The chain recombines TRBV19 with TRBJ1-5; TRBD1 matches at 8 bases. This CDR3 is built from 15 residues. Trimming removed 8 bases from V and 6 bases from J; junction bases left unmatched: 12. Germline lookup yields CDR1 LNHDA and CDR2 SQIVND (reference sequence). In DNA form, the CDR3 reads TGTGCCAGTGCCCTCGGGCCAGGGGGCTTTCAGCCCCAGCATTTT. It codes for CASALGPGGFQPQHF. Drawing the rest from reference TRBV19 and TRBJ1-5, the complete variable domain is DGGITQSPKYLFRKEGQNVTLSCEQNLNHDAMYWYRQDPGQGLRLIYYSQIVNDFQKGDIAEGYSVSREKKESFPLTVTSAQKNPTAFYLCASALGPGGFQPQHFGDGTRLSIL.

The chain is built from TRBV5-1 and TRBJ2-3; D uncertain. The germline V gene has CDR1 SGHRS and CDR2 YFSETQ. V gave up 4 bases and J gave up 0 bases, with 18 bases separating them. CDR3 length equals 17 residues. As DNA, the CDR3 is TGCGCCAGCAGCGATCGTATGGGCGTCTCTAGCACAGATACGCAGTATTTT. This encodes CASSDRMGVSSTDTQYF.

By sample share, this clone is medium-sized. The V call is TRBV29-1, the J call TRBJ2-7; D call uncertain. V dropped 1 base and J dropped 0 bases, with 13 bases sitting between them. The CDR3 consists of 15 residues. Germline lookup yields CDR1 SQVTM and CDR2 ANQGSEA. In nucleotides, the CDR3 is TGCAGCGTTGAAGTGCCCCGGGCAGCCTCCTACGAGCAGTACTTC. Protein sequence: CSVEVPRAASYEQYF.

This sequence joins TRBV30 and TRBJ1-3, with D hard to call. Trimming cost V 3 bases and J 0 bases, with 12 bases left between them. There are 15 residues in the CDR3. Germline V gene data show CDR1 as GTSNPN and CDR2 as SVGIG (reference sequence). DNA of the CDR3: TGTGCCTGGAGACCAGGAGGCAGCTCTGGAAACACCATATATTTT. It specifies CAWRPGGSSGNTIYF.

The V gene is TRBV2, the J gene TRBJ2-5; possible D gene TRBD2, 5 bases. The germline V and J ends were trimmed by 2 bases and 2 bases, with 9 bases remaining between them. The CDR3 has 14 residues. Germline values: CDR1 SNHLY, CDR2 FYNNEI. CDR3 nucleotide sequence: TGTGCCAGCAGTGAATTTAAGCGGCAAGAGACCCAGTACTTC. Translation: CASSEFKRQETQYF.

This CDR3 reads CASSPRPRTENTEAFF. The CDR3 DNA reads TGTGCCAGCAGCCCGCGACCCCGGACCGAGAACACTGAAGCTTTCTTT. The chain combines TRBV5-5 with TRBJ1-1, with no clear D. The CDR3 extends over 16 amino acids. Trimming left V 4 bases short and J 1 base short, with 17 bases between. Germline-derived CDR1 and CDR2 are SGHKS and YYEKEE (reference sequence).

The chain carries TRBV29-1 and TRBJ1-2; no clear D. CDR3 length: 12 amino acids. Looked up from germline, CDR1 is SQVTM and CDR2 is ANQGSEA. Trimming cost V 1 base and J 1 base, with 4 bases left between them. The DNA for the CDR3 is TGCAGCGTTGAAGGCAATAACTATGGCTACACCTTC. Amino acids: CSVEGNNYGYTF.

The gene calls are TRBV25-1 and TRBJ2-2, with D maybe TRBD2 (5 bases). V gave up 5 bases and J gave up 7 bases, with 14 bases separating them. Germline assignment: CDR1 MGHDK and CDR2 SYGVNS. This CDR3 comprises 14 residues. The CDR3, as DNA: TGTGCCAGCAGTATGCCCGGGGTCATCGGGGAGCTGTTTTTT. Translated, it gives CASSMPGVIGELFF.

As regards this clone: A read error may explain this, as a much larger clone is one base away. The chain has TRBV30 and TRBJ2-2; D may match TRBD1 or TRBD2 (5 bases each). Germline CDR1 is GTSNPN and CDR2 is SVGIG (reference sequence). The CDR3 has 13 residues. The CDR3 DNA is TGTGCCTGGAGTTCTGGGTCCCATGGGGGGCTGTTTTTT. Translated: CAWSSGSHGGLFF.

This chain links TRBV7-9 with TRBJ2-1, with TRBD1 matching over 9 bases. The CDR3 contains 14 residues. Germline CDR1 reads SEHNR; CDR2 reads FQNEAQ (reference sequence). J gave up 3 bases and V 8 bases, and 5 bases lay outside the gene matches. This CDR3 is CASHQTGGYNEQFF. In nucleotides, the CDR3 is TGTGCCAGCCATCAGACAGGGGGCTACAATGAGCAGTTCTTC.

The chain has TRBV20-1 and TRBJ2-1; weak D call: TRBD1 (6 bases). The ends were cut back, 7 bases at V and 6 bases at J, with 10 bases in the middle. Looked up from germline, CDR1 is DFQATT and CDR2 is SNEGSKA (reference sequence). The CDR3 covers 11 residues. The CDR3 bases are TGCAGTGTCACAGGGCGCAATGAGCAGTTCTTC. Its protein product is CSVTGRNEQFF.